This T cell receptor beta chain originates from a study of beta chain features in type 1 diabetes. Study-wide points: People with Type 1 diabetes carried modestly yet significantly shorter TCRB CDR3s in all four CD4+ subsets. Fewer junction insertions and more nucleotide deletions appeared in type 1 diabetes patients. The study notes PCR might favor shorter templates equally in patients and controls.

The CDR3 is made up of 14 amino acids. Trimming at V came to 5 bases and at J to 4 bases, leaving 8 bases not matched to a gene. CDR1 is SQVTM, CDR2 ANQGSEA, per germline. Expressed TCRB transcripts were sequenced after all isolated RNA was converted to cDNA. Assay: immunoSEQ multiplex PCR; the TCRdb copy retains only in-frame clones and omits some. In the table there are some 250,000 clones, 14% of which are singletons. Donors underwent one heparinised blood draw, 95 to 150 mL on average. This clone was observed a handful of times. The antigen is undetermined. The sequence was collected from a man younger than 45 with type 1 diabetes. The chain links TRBV29-1 to TRBJ2-5; TRBD2 agrees at 9 bases. The material sequenced was naive CD4+ T cells from blood. The CDR3 spells CSVIAGVTGETQYF. CDR3 bases: TGCAGCGTTATAGCGGGAGTGACAGGAGAGACCCAGTACTTC.